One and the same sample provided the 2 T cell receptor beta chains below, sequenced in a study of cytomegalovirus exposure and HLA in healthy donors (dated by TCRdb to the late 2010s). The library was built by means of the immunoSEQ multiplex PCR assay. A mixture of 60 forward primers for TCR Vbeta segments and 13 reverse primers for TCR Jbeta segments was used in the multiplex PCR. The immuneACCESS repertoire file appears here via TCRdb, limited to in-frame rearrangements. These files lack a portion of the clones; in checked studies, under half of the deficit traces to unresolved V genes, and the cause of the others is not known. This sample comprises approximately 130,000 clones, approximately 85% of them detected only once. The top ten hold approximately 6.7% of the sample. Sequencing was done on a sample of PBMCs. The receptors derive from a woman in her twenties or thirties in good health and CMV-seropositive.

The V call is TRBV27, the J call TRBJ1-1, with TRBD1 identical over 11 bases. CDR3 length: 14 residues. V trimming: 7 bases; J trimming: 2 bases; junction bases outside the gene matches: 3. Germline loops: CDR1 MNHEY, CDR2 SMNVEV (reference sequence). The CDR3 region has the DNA TGTGCCAGCAAACGGACAGGGGGCAACACTGAAGCTTTCTTT. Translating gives CASKRTGGNTEAFF.

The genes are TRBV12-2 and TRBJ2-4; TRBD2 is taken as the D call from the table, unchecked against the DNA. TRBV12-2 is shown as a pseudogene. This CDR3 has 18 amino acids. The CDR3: CASRLGRREGRYKNIQYF. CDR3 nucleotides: TGTGCAAGTCGCTTAGGGAGGAGGGAGGGCCGATATAAGAACATTCAGTACTTC.